This is a list of T cell receptor beta chains from one sample in a study of identical twins. TCRdb reprocessed the 5' RACE reads via MiXCR and lists one record per CDR3 protein. The sample gives hundreds of thousands of distinct CDR3 sequences, around 7.4% of which show up once; 1.6% is in the top ten. These data were likewise used in another study, on yellow fever vaccine responses in identical twins.

Sequencing used PBMCs. Source of these receptors: a young woman in good health. Each CDR3 is given with its conserved first and last residue. The D gene is left open where the match is weak. For some rows the clone size is stated as once, few or many, or as a class when expanded; others skip it.

J | D | V | size | DNA | CDR3
TRBJ1-5 | NA | TRBV18 | NA | TGTGCCAGCTCACCCATGATCTATCAGCCCCAGCATTTT | CASSPMIYQPQHF
TRBJ2-5 | NA | TRBV21-1 | NA | TGTGCCAGCAGCAACGGACGGCTCCAAGAGACCCAGTACTTC | CASSNGRLQETQYF
TRBJ2-1 | NA | TRBV2 | few | TGTGCCAGCAGTGAAGAGAGGGGCTACAATGAGCAGTTCTTC | CASSEERGYNEQFF
TRBJ2-3 | TRBD2 | TRBV12-3/TRBV12-4 | many | TGTGCCAGCAGTTTAGAGGCTAGCGGGATCTCAGATACGCAGTATTTT | CASSLEASGISDTQYF
TRBJ2-3 | TRBD1 | TRBV5-1 | few | TGCGCCAGCAGCGAACTGACAGGGCTGGGCACAGATACGCAGTATTTT | CASSELTGLGTDTQYF
TRBJ2-3 | NA | TRBV29-1 | few | TGCAGCGTTTTTCTTTGGCCAGATACGCAGTATTTT | CSVFLWPDTQYF
TRBJ1-2 | TRBD1 | TRBV24-1 | few | TGTGCCACCAGTGACCGGGACAGGGGATACTATGGCTACACCTTC | CATSDRDRGYYGYTF
TRBJ2-1 | TRBD1 | TRBV7-2 | NA | TGTGCCAGCAGCCCGGGACAGGGACAATCTGGTGAGCAGTTCTTC | CASSPGQGQSGEQFF
TRBJ1-5 | NA | TRBV3-1 | many | TGTGCCAGCAGCCAAGCCGGGTCGGGCAATCAGCCCCAGCATTTT | CASSQAGSGNQPQHF
TRBJ2-1 | NA | TRBV10-3 | many | TGTGCCATCAGTGAGTTGCGGGAACACGCCAATGAGCAGTTCTTC | CAISELREHANEQFF
TRBJ1-2 | NA | TRBV5-1 | NA | TGCGCCAGCAGCTCCGGAAAGGACAACACCTTC | CASSSGKDNTF
TRBJ2-1 | NA | TRBV10-3 | many | TGTGCCATCAGTTTCAGCGGCTCAAGCTCCTACAATGAGCAGTTCTTC | CAISFSGSSSYNEQFF
TRBJ1-4 | NA | TRBV5-1 | few | TGCGCCAGCAGCTTAGGGGGAAGTGGCGAAAAACTGTTTTTT | CASSLGGSGEKLFF
TRBJ2-3 | TRBD2 | TRBV20-1 | few | TGCAGTGCTTTTAGCGGGAGTGCAGATACGCAGTATTTT | CSAFSGSADTQYF
TRBJ2-1 | NA | TRBV29-1 | few | TGCAGCGTTGATGACAGTTACAATGAGCAGTTCTTC | CSVDDSYNEQFF
TRBJ2-1 | NA | TRBV5-1 | few | TGCGCCAGCAGCTTGGATGGGGAGAGGAATGAGCAGTTCTTC | CASSLDGERNEQFF
TRBJ2-5 | NA | TRBV5-1 | many | TGCGCCAGCAGCTTGGAGGCAGGGATGAGGGAGACCCAGTACTTC | CASSLEAGMRETQYF
TRBJ2-1 | NA | TRBV11-3 | many | TGTGCCAGCAGCTTAGATGGGCAGGGGTATAATGAGCAGTTCTTC | CASSLDGQGYNEQFF
TRBJ2-1 | TRBD2 | TRBV20-1 | few | TGCAGTGCTTCTAGGGGCGCGGGGGGGCATATTGAGCAGTTCTTC | CSASRGAGGHIEQFF
TRBJ2-1 | NA | TRBV10-3 | few | TGTGCCATCAGTGAGTCGGGACGGCAAATCTACAATGAGCAGTTCTTC | CAISESGRQIYNEQFF
TRBJ1-2 | NA | TRBV12-3/TRBV12-4 | few | TGTGCCAGCAGCCAAGGGCAGGGTTTCGGCTACACCTTC | CASSQGQGFGYTF
TRBJ1-1 | TRBD1 | TRBV20-1 | few | TGCAGTGCTAGGCCAGGGGGCGATTTCACTGAAGCTTTCTTT | CSARPGGDFTEAFF
TRBJ2-1 | TRBD2 | TRBV11-2 | many | TGTGCCAGCAGCTTGCAGGGACTAGCATACAATGAGCAGTTCTTC | CASSLQGLAYNEQFF
TRBJ2-2 | NA | TRBV6-2/TRBV6-3 | NA | TGTGCCAGCGAGCGTACGAACACCGGGGAGCTGTTTTTT | CASERTNTGELFF
TRBJ1-4 | NA | TRBV28 | many | TGTGCCAGCAGACCCGATCTCCCAACTAATGAAAAACTGTTTTTT | CASRPDLPTNEKLFF
TRBJ1-1 | NA | TRBV20-1 | many | TGCAGTGCGTACCGACCAGAGAACACTGAAGCTTTCTTT | CSAYRPENTEAFF
TRBJ2-5 | NA | TRBV29-1 | few | TGCAGCGGTGGACAGCAAGAGACCCAGTACTTC | CSGGQQETQYF
TRBJ1-5 | NA | TRBV4-2 | NA | TGTGCCAGCAGCCACCGCCACCAGCTGGCAGATCCCAATCAGCCCCAGCATTTT | CASSHRHQLADPNQPQHF
TRBJ1-2 | NA | TRBV5-1 | many | TGCGCCAGCAGCTTGGCACAGAACTATGGCTACACCTTC | CASSLAQNYGYTF
TRBJ2-1 | TRBD2 | TRBV7-9 | many | TGTGCCAGCACCGCCCAGGCGGGACTAGCGACCAATGAGCAGTTCTTC | CASTAQAGLATNEQFF
TRBJ2-1 | TRBD2 | TRBV4-1 | many | TGCGCCAGCAGCCAAGCTCGGCTAGCGGGAAATGAGCAGTTCTTC | CASSQARLAGNEQFF